The rows below give T cell receptor beta chains drawn from one sample of a study of blood T cell repertoires in COVID-19. Sequencing used immunoSEQ multiplex PCR; TCRdb keeps in-frame clones, though not all of them. The sample holds over 200,000 clones, more than 80% seen once. Material: peripheral blood. Source of these receptors: a man younger than 40 with COVID-19, enrolled during active disease. Both conserved end residues are part of each CDR3. A D gene is named only where the DNA matches it firmly. Rows may omit the clone size; those that give it use once, few, many or a size class.

J,size,D,V,CDR3,DNA
TRBJ1-2,NA,NA,TRBV2,CASSDSRETF,TGTGCCAGCAGTGACAGCCGGGAAACCTTC
TRBJ2-1,NA,TRBD2,TRBV6-4,CASSVTGTSGYNEQFF,TGTGCCAGCAGTGTTACCGGGACTAGCGGGTACAATGAGCAGTTCTTC
TRBJ2-2,NA,TRBD1,TRBV19,CASSDRGDGELFF,TGTGCCAGTAGTGACAGGGGGGACGGGGAGCTGTTTTTT
TRBJ2-1,NA,NA,TRBV10-3,CAIRSGSYNEQFF,TGTGCCATCAGGTCCGGCTCCTACAATGAGCAGTTCTTC
TRBJ2-7,NA,NA,TRBV4-3,CASSQAFEVRYEQYF,TGCGCCAGCAGCCAGGCATTCGAGGTGCGGTACGAGCAGTACTTC
TRBJ1-1,NA,NA,TRBV19,CASSIGGGDRRNTEAFF,TGTGCCAGTAGTATAGGGGGAGGGGATCGGAGGAACACTGAAGCTTTCTTT
TRBJ2-5,NA,TRBD1,TRBV18,CASSFTGGQETQYF,TGTGCCAGCTCATTTACAGGGGGCCAAGAGACCCAGTACTTC
TRBJ2-7,few,TRBD2,TRBV19,CASSPGTSASYEQYF,TGTGCCAGTAGTCCCGGGACTAGCGCATCCTACGAGCAGTACTTC
TRBJ1-2,NA,NA,TRBV5-4,CASSHDGVPYGYTF,TGTGCCAGCAGCCATGACGGGGTCCCCTATGGCTACACCTTC
TRBJ2-1,NA,TRBD1,TRBV7-2,CASSRDRGLDEQFF,TGTGCCAGCAGCCGGGACAGGGGGTTGGATGAGCAGTTCTTC
TRBJ2-3,NA,TRBD1,TRBV5-1,CASSRTGVPDTQYF,TGCGCCAGCAGCAGGACAGGGGTGCCGGATACGCAGTATTTT
TRBJ2-1,NA,TRBD2,TRBV5-6,CASSDGAGNEQFF,TGTGCCAGCAGCGATGGAGCGGGAAATGAGCAGTTCTTC
TRBJ2-7,NA,TRBD2,TRBV4-1,CASSQPGTRSNEQYF,TGCGCCAGCAGCCAACCCGGGACTAGGAGTAACGAGCAGTACTTC
TRBJ1-5,NA,TRBD1,TRBV27,CASSPGTAAEPNQPQHF,TGTGCCAGCAGTCCCGGGACAGCCGCTGAACCCAATCAGCCCCAGCATTTT
TRBJ1-1,NA,NA,TRBV5-1,CASRLVPNTEAFF,TGCGCCAGCCGTCTAGTACCGAACACTGAAGCTTTCTTT
TRBJ2-1,NA,TRBD1,TRBV7-2,CASTLGGTVPYNEQFF,TGTGCCAGCACCTTAGGTGGGACAGTCCCCTACAATGAGCAGTTCTTC
TRBJ2-1,once,TRBD1,TRBV11-3,CASSLTGTGFYNEQFF,TGTGCCAGCAGCTTAACCGGGACAGGGTTCTACAATGAGCAGTTCTTC
TRBJ2-3,once,TRBD2,TRBV10-3,CAIGPSGTVDTQYF,TGTGCCATCGGGCCTAGCGGGACAGTAGATACGCAGTATTTT
TRBJ1-6,NA,NA,TRBV7-8,CASSFGYRTDYNSPLHF,TGTGCCAGCAGTTTCGGGTACCGGACAGACTATAATTCACCCCTCCACTTT
TRBJ2-1,NA,TRBD2,TRBV9,CASSVGLAVTPEQFF,TGTGCCAGCAGCGTAGGGCTAGCGGTCACCCCTGAGCAGTTCTTC
TRBJ1-5,NA,NA,TRBV28,CASRTGQSGGQPQHF,TGTGCCAGCAGAACCGGACAGTCGGGTGGTCAGCCCCAGCATTTT
TRBJ2-3,NA,TRBD2,TRBV6-4,CASSATSGSTDTQYF,TGTGCCAGCAGTGCTACTAGCGGGAGCACAGATACGCAGTATTTT
TRBJ1-3,NA,TRBD1,TRBV27,CASSWTGGAGNTIYF,TGTGCCAGCAGTTGGACAGGGGGTGCTGGAAACACCATATATTTT
TRBJ1-2,NA,TRBD1,TRBV29-1,CSVRDRVDYGYTF,TGCAGCGTTCGGGACAGGGTGGACTATGGCTACACCTTC
TRBJ1-2,NA,NA,TRBV29-1,CSVIGGSSYTF,TGCAGCGTAATAGGGGGTTCAAGCTACACCTTC
TRBJ2-3,once,TRBD2,TRBV7-2,CASRSTPGTSGSSTDTQYF,TGTGCCAGCAGATCAACTCCCGGGACTAGCGGGAGTAGCACAGATACGCAGTATTTT
TRBJ1-3,once,NA,TRBV19,CASSPPRVFSGNTIYF,TGTGCCAGTAGCCCCCCGAGGGTCTTCTCTGGAAACACCATATATTTT
TRBJ2-1,once,NA,TRBV24-1,CATSDLGGQFF,TGTGCCACCAGTGATTTGGGGGGCCAGTTCTTC
TRBJ1-5,NA,NA,TRBV6-1,CASSEQGKGQPQHF,TGTGCCAGCAGTGAACAGGGGAAAGGTCAGCCCCAGCATTTT